Shown below are 2 T cell receptor beta chains from a single sample sequenced in a study of blood T cells in healthy people across ages. PCR was performed a second time for roughly 6 to 12 cycles using a sample-barcoded 5' primer and a J-beta primer mix. In TCRdb, the 5' RACE reads were re-called with MiXCR into one record per CDR3 protein. The data show some 1 million distinct CDR3 sequences, around 45% seen once. Sample: blood. All receptors come from a woman aged 60-75 years in good health.

This chain connects TRBV7-2 to TRBJ2-5; TRBD2 aligns across 7 bases. The CDR3 is 17 residues long. The germline gives CDR1 SGHTA, CDR2 FQGNSA. With 3 bases clipped from V and 4 bases from J, the junction kept 14 bases outside the gene matches. The CDR3 DNA reads as TGTGCCAGCAGCTTCGGGTTGCGGGAGAGACGGGGAGAGACCCAGTACTTC. It is translated as CASSFGLRERRGETQYF. The full variable domain, its missing parts supplied by reference TRBV7-2 and TRBJ2-5, is GAGVSQSPSNKVTEKGKDVELRCDPISGHTALYWYRQSLGQGLEFLIYFQGNSAPDKSGLPSDRFSAERTGGSVSTLTIQRTQQEDSAVYLCASSFGLRERRGETQYFGPGTRLLVL.

Details on this clonotype: This sequence may be a read error, since a much larger clone differs from it by one base. V and J are TRBV20-1 and TRBJ2-3; D gene unclear. This CDR3 has 13 amino acids. The germline V gene has CDR1 DFQATT and CDR2 SNEGSKA (reference sequence). The CDR3 nucleotides read TGCAGTGCTGGAGATACACAGCGCAATACGCAGTATTTT. Protein: CSAGDTQRNTQYF.